This entry lists 2 T cell receptor beta chains sequenced from one sample in a study of shared clonotypes between healthy human individuals. Sequenced by immunoSEQ multiplex PCR; TCRdb stores in-frame clones only, minus some. Of around 350,000 clones listed, 70% to 75% were seen once; the top ten hold about 10%. Specimen: memory CD4+ T cells sorted from blood. Noted subset: CD45RA-negative fraction. These receptors were obtained from a man under 40 in good health.

V and J are TRBV28 and TRBJ2-5; 8 bases agree with TRBD1. Germline V gene data show CDR1 as MDHEN and CDR2 as SYDVKM. This CDR3 has 17 amino acids. After removal of 2 bases from V and 5 bases from J, the junction contained 13 bases not matched to a gene. This CDR3 is CASSLPYRGTRGETQYF. DNA for the CDR3: TGTGCCAGCAGTTTACCCTACAGGGGGACTCGAGGGGAGACCCAGTACTTC. The whole variable domain, filled in from reference TRBV28 and TRBJ2-5, reads DVKVTQSSRYLVKRTGEKVFLECVQDMDHENMFWYRQDPGLGLRLIYFSYDVKMKEKGDIPEGYSVSREKKERFSLILESASTNQTSMYLCASSLPYRGTRGETQYFGPGTRLLVL.

The table lists this clone with a few counts. In the same sample, other DNA sequences code for this CDR3. The chain has TRBV27 and TRBJ2-7; the D gene is possibly TRBD1 (6 bases). The V gene lost 5 bases and the J gene lost 2 bases, with 13 bases spanning the gap. Germline V gene lookup returns CDR1 MNHEY and CDR2 SMNVEV (reference sequence). The CDR3 extends over 14 amino acids. This CDR3 is CASSLQGSPYEQYF. DNA for the CDR3: TGTGCCAGCAGTCTCCAGGGGAGTCCCTACGAGCAGTACTTC.